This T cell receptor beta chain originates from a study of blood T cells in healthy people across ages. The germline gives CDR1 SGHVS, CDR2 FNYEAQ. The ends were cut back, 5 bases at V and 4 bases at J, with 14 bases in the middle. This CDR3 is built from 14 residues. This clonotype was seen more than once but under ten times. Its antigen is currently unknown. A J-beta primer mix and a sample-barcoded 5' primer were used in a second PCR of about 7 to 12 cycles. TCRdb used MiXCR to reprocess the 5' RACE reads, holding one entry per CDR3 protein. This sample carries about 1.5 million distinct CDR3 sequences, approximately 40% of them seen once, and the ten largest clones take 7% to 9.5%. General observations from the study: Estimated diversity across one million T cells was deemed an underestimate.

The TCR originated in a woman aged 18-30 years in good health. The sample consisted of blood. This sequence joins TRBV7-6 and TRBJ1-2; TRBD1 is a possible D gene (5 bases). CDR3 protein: CASSQQDGVYGYTF. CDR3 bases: TGTGCCAGCAGCCAACAGGACGGAGTCTATGGCTACACCTTC.